This T cell receptor beta chain was captured in a study of T cell repertoires in cytomegalovirus infection. Study in general: Peptides in the study included HLA-C-restricted and HLA-B-restricted CMV epitopes. Shared public TCR beta signatures pointed to both CMV infection and a matching HLA type.

Study-wide findings and caveats: The ex vivo response was dominated by HLA-C-restricted CMV-specific TCR beta clonotypes.

This clonotype showed up just once. Its specificity is unknown. TCRdb independently ran MiXCR on the reads; one entry per CDR3 protein. The sample yields approximately 1,000,000 distinct CDR3 sequences, under 40% seen once. The receptor's source is a human donor in good health (CMV status not recorded). Some clones in this sample may be carry-over from other donors' samples. The sample consisted of cultured CD8+ T cells from PBMCs, taken from culture after CMV antigen stimulation.

The CDR3 DNA reads as TGTGCCAGCAGTTACTCGGGGACAGGGGACGATTTCCTCACTGAAGCTTTCTTT. It translates to CASSYSGTGDDFLTEAFF. V is TRBV6-5 and J is TRBJ1-1, with TRBD1 identical over 10 bases. The CDR3 spans 18 residues. V lost 0 bases and J lost 4; bases outside the gene matches: 11. Germline V gene data show CDR1 as MNHEY and CDR2 as SVGAGI.